Below, one T cell receptor (beta chain) is given with its context. The antigen remains unidentified. Amplification used 60 Vbeta primers and 13 Jbeta primers. Profiled with immunoSEQ multiplex PCR; TCRdb holds only in-frame clones, not every one. Altogether around 140,000 clones are present, approximately 84% being singletons, with the ten largest covering around 9.7%. This specimen belongs to a study of cytomegalovirus exposure and HLA in healthy donors. Study-wide results and limits: Most TCR sequences proved rare, with some public TCRs found in many donors. With DRB1 most and HLA-C fewest, TCR association rates differed between HLA loci in a later analysis. TCR beta V- and J-gene trimming was later associated with a missense DCLRE1C variant. Immune exposure was documented only through CMV serostatus.

J lost 2 bases, V lost 1 base, and 2 bases had no gene match. Germline CDR1 is LNHNV and CDR2 is YYDKDF (reference sequence). The CDR3 runs to 16 residues. The origin of this receptor is a woman aged 55-75 years in good health and CMV-seropositive. Sequencing input: PBMCs. V is TRBV15 and J is TRBJ2-5, with 12 positions matching TRBD2. The CDR3 here is CATSRGTSGTQETQYF. CDR3 in DNA: TGTGCCACCAGCAGAGGGACTAGCGGGACACAAGAGACCCAGTACTTC.